One and the same sample provided the 10 T cell receptor beta chains below, sequenced in a study of blood T cell repertoires in COVID-19. TCRdb's copy holds only in-frame clones and misses some; the assay was immunoSEQ multiplex PCR. The sample contains about 67,000 clones, 80% to 90% of which appear only once. The sequencing input was peripheral blood. Every receptor here comes from a man over 45 with active COVID-19.

V is TRBV28 and J is TRBJ2-1; tentatively, D is TRBD2 (5 bases). V lost 3 bases, J lost 8 bases, and 14 bases lay in between. This CDR3 region has 14 residues. Germline V gives CDR1 MDHEN, CDR2 SYDVKM. Here the CDR3 reads CASSFRGPGDEQFF. The CDR3 DNA reads TGTGCCAGCAGTTTTCGAGGGCCTGGGGATGAGCAGTTCTTC.

This chain joins TRBV2 and TRBJ2-7, with D possibly matching TRBD2 (5 bases). V shed 7 bases and J shed 3 bases, with 16 bases lying between them. The germline gives CDR1 SNHLY, CDR2 FYNNEI. The CDR3 is 14 residues long. The DNA of the CDR3 is TGTGCCAGCACCTTCCAGCGGACCGTCTACGAGCAGTACTTC. This encodes CASTFQRTVYEQYF. The full variable domain, in which reference TRBV2 and TRBJ2-7 provide the parts outside the CDR3, is EPEVTQTPSHQVTQMGQEVILRCVPISNHLYFYWYRQILGQKVEFLVSFYNNEISEKSEIFDDQFSVERPDGSNFTLKIRSTKLEDSAMYFCASTFQRTVYEQYFGPGTRLTVT.

This chain links TRBV7-8 with TRBJ2-7; D might be TRBD2 (6 bases). The CDR3 is made up of 14 amino acids. The V end was cut by 7 bases, the J end by 0 bases, with 13 bases between. Per germline, CDR1 SGHVS and CDR2 FQNEAQ. CDR3 nucleotides: TGTGCCAGCACCGGGACTGGCCCCTCCTACGAGCAGTACTTC. This sequence encodes CASTGTGPSYEQYF.

The J gene is TRBJ2-7, the V gene TRBV20-1; D may be TRBD2 (5 bases). V lost 3 bases to trimming and J lost 0 bases, with 15 bases between them. Germline V gene data show CDR1 as DFQATT and CDR2 as SNEGSKA (reference sequence). The CDR3 length is 15 residues. DNA of the CDR3: TGCAGTGCTAGTAATCCGGGGTCAAACTCCTACGAGCAGTACTTC. It is translated as CSASNPGSNSYEQYF.

This clone was seen a single time. The V gene is TRBV27, the J gene TRBJ2-7; 7 nucleotides match TRBD1. V lost 4 bases and J lost 2; bases outside the gene matches: 2. The CDR3 totals 13 residues. From germline, CDR1 is MNHEY and CDR2 SMNVEV (reference sequence). The CDR3 is CASSWDSTYEQYF. In nucleotides, the CDR3 is TGTGCCAGCAGTTGGGACAGTACCTACGAGCAGTACTTC.

The rearrangement links TRBV18 to TRBJ2-7; D might be TRBD1 (5 bases). This CDR3 is 18 amino acids long. Deletions cut 2 bases from V and 7 bases from J, with 27 bases between. From germline, CDR1 is KGHSH and CDR2 LQKENI. CDR3 nucleotide sequence: TGTGCCAGCTCACCAGCGTCGATAGGGGCCGGCAGGTTCGGGGAGCAGTACTTC. This encodes CASSPASIGAGRFGEQYF. The whole variable domain, filled in from reference TRBV18 and TRBJ2-7, reads NAGVMQNPRHLVRRRGQEARLRCSPMKGHSHVYWYRQLPEEGLKFMVYLQKENIIDESGMPKERFSAEFPKEGPSILRIQQVVRGDSAAYFCASSPASIGAGRFGEQYFGPGTRLTVT.

The chain links TRBV27 to TRBJ2-7, with TRBD1 as a possible D gene (5 bases). Trimming took off 2 bases at V and 3 bases at J, with 11 bases between the two ends. CDR3 length: 14 amino acids. Germline values: CDR1 MNHEY, CDR2 SMNVEV (reference sequence). CDR3 sequence reads: CASSLKGFSYEQYF. CDR3 sequence (DNA): TGTGCCAGCAGTTTAAAGGGGTTTAGCTACGAGCAGTACTTC.

This chain joins TRBV6-1 and TRBJ2-1, with 7 bases aligning to TRBD1. Germline loops: CDR1 MNHNS, CDR2 SASEGT. Losses at the gene ends were 3 bases for V and 8 bases for J; bases not matched to a gene: 4. The CDR3 runs 13 residues. CDR3 DNA: TGTGCCAGCAGTGAGGGTAGGGGGCATGAGCAGTTCTTC. This encodes CASSEGRGHEQFF.

The rearrangement joins TRBV29-1 to TRBJ1-2; no clear D. The germline V and J ends were trimmed by 2 bases and 4 bases, with 8 bases remaining between them. From germline, CDR1 is SQVTM and CDR2 ANQGSEA. The CDR3 spans 12 residues. CDR3 amino acids: CSVESQIYGYTF. CDR3 DNA sequence: TGCAGCGTTGAATCCCAAATCTATGGCTACACCTTC.

This chain connects TRBV28 to TRBJ1-2; 11 positions match TRBD1. The CDR3 has 17 amino acids. Germline-derived CDR1 and CDR2 are MDHEN and SYDVKM. J lost 2 bases, V lost 4 bases, and 9 bases had no gene match. CDR3: CASSSRTGGPVNYGYTF. For the CDR3, the DNA is TGTGCCAGCAGTTCTAGGACAGGGGGCCCAGTCAACTATGGCTACACCTTC.